These T cell receptor beta chains were read from a single sample in a study of T cell repertoires in cytomegalovirus infection. These receptors have no identified antigens. TCRdb ran MiXCR on the reads and lists one entry per CDR3 protein. Among about 740,000 distinct CDR3 sequences, roughly 30% were seen once, and the ten largest hold roughly 20%. The specimen comprised cultured PBMCs, sampled from culture after CMV antigen stimulation. The receptors here all came from a human donor in good health (CMV status not recorded). Some clones in this sample may be carry-over from other donors' samples. The CDR3 runs from the conserved cysteine through the conserved F or W. Fields, in order: V gene, D gene, J gene, CDR3 length, clone size, CDR3 DNA, CDR3 protein. The D gene is left open where the match is weak. Clone size, where shown, is once, few, many, or a class for clones that have expanded.

TRBV5-3,-,TRBJ2-5,15,-,TGTGCCAGCAGCTTATCCTTTGCGGCTGAGGCGGCCCAGTACTTC,CASSLSFAAEAAQYF
TRBV6-1,TRBD2,TRBJ2-1,14,few,TGTGCCAGCAGGAGCGGGAGTTCTCGCAATGAGCAGTTCTTC,CASRSGSSRNEQFF
TRBV11-2,TRBD2,TRBJ2-3,16,-,TGTGCCAGCAGCTTAAGCGGGGGGGCTAATACAGATACGCAGTATTTT,CASSLSGGANTDTQYF
TRBV4-2,-,TRBJ1-5,18,-,TGTGCCAGCAGCCAAGATCAGGTGATGGGCTATAGCAATCAGCCCCAGCATTTT,CASSQDQVMGYSNQPQHF
TRBV7-9,TRBD1,TRBJ2-7,15,few,TGTGCCAGCAGCTCCCGGGACAGACTTTATCACGAGCAGTACTTC,CASSSRDRLYHEQYF
TRBV10-3,TRBD2,TRBJ2-1,16,-,TGTGCCATCAGTGACACTAGCGGGAGGGCCGCCGATGAGCAGTTCTTC,CAISDTSGRAADEQFF
TRBV7-2,TRBD2,TRBJ2-1,18,few,TGTGCCAGCAGCCCGGGGGGTAGCGGGGCAAGCTCCTACAATGAGCAGTTCTTC,CASSPGGSGASSYNEQFF
TRBV28,-,TRBJ1-2,14,few,TGTGCCAGCAACTCGGTAGGGGTGTATGATGGCTACACCTTC,CASNSVGVYDGYTF
TRBV2,-,TRBJ1-2,13,few,TGTGCCAGCACCGAGGAGGTTAACTATGGCTACACCTTC,CASTEEVNYGYTF
TRBV20-1,-,TRBJ1-2,11,-,TGCAGTGCCAGGCACAACTATGGCTACACCTTC,CSARHNYGYTF
TRBV28,-,TRBJ1-5,15,-,TGTGCCAGCACGAGTAGGCTTTCTAGCAATCAGCCCCAGCATTTT,CASTSRLSSNQPQHF
TRBV7-9,-,TRBJ2-1,15,-,TGTGCCCTGGGGGATTGGGCAGCCTCCTACAATGAGCAGTTCTTC,CALGDWAASYNEQFF
TRBV6-6,-,TRBJ2-3,17,-,TGTGCCAGCAGTTACCGTACGGGGCTTGTTAGCACAGATACGCAGTATTTT,CASSYRTGLVSTDTQYF
TRBV7-9,TRBD2,TRBJ2-7,15,-,TGTGCCAGCACCTTGATAGCGGGGTCCTCCTACGAGCAGTACTTC,CASTLIAGSSYEQYF
TRBV6-1,-,TRBJ1-2,13,-,TGTGCCAGCACTCTAGGAAATAACTATGGCTACACCTTC,CASTLGNNYGYTF
TRBV5-6,TRBD1,TRBJ2-7,16,-,TGTGCCAGCAGCTTGGAGCTGGGGACAGTGTCCTACGAGCAGTACTTC,CASSLELGTVSYEQYF
TRBV7-2,-,TRBJ2-5,13,-,TGTGCCAGCAGCCCATACGTGAAAGAGACCCAGTACTTC,CASSPYVKETQYF
TRBV4-3,-,TRBJ1-2,15,few,TGCGCCAGCAGCCCCCTGGGGGCAGGGTCGACAGGCTACACCTTC,CASSPLGAGSTGYTF
TRBV11-2,TRBD2,TRBJ2-5,12,-,TGTGCCAGCAGGAGCGGGATTGAGACCCAGTACTTC,CASRSGIETQYF
TRBV4-1,-,TRBJ2-7,13,-,TGCGCCAGCAGCCCGACAGACTCCTACGAGCAGTACTTC,CASSPTDSYEQYF
TRBV20-1,-,TRBJ2-7,16,-,TGCAGTGCTAGATCTACCCACCCGGAGCAGGGCTACGAGCAGTACTTC,CSARSTHPEQGYEQYF
TRBV12-3/TRBV12-4,-,TRBJ1-1,13,few,TGTGCCAGCAGTCCTACTACGGGCCCTGGAGCTTTCTTT,CASSPTTGPGAFF
TRBV7-9,-,TRBJ2-3,15,-,TGTGCCAGCAGGCGAACGGCAGACCGCACAGATACGCAGTATTTT,CASRRTADRTDTQYF
TRBV4-1,-,TRBJ1-6,14,few,TGCGCCAGCAGTTCATCCGGGGGGAATTCACCCCTCCACTTT,CASSSSGGNSPLHF